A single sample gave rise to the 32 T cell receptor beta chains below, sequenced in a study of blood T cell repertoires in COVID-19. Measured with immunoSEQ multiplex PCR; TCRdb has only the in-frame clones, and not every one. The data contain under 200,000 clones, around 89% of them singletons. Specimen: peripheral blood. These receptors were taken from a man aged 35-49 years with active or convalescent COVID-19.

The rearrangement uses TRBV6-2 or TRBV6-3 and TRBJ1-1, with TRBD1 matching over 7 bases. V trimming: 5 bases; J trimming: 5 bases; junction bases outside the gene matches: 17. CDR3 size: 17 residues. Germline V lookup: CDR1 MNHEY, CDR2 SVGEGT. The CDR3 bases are TGTGCCAGCAGTCCCCCACAGGGGTTGGGGAGATTAACTGAAGCTTTCTTT. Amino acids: CASSPPQGLGRLTEAFF.

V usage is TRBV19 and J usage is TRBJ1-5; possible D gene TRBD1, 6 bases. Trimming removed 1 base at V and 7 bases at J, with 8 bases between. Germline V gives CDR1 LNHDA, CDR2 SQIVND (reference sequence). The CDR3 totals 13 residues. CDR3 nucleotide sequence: TGTGCCAGTAGTATAGTAGACAGGCAGCCCCAGCATTTT. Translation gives CASSIVDRQPQHF.

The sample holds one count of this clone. CDR3 amino acids: CASSPRTGANTEAFF. The CDR3 bases are TGTGCCAGCAGCCCACGGACAGGGGCGAACACTGAAGCTTTCTTT. The V and J genes are TRBV5-6 and TRBJ1-1; 9 nucleotides align to TRBD1. V shed 4 bases and J 1 base; nucleotides not matched to a gene: 5. The CDR3 consists of 15 residues. CDR1 and CDR2 from the germline V gene are SGHDT and YYEEEE. Full variable domain (outside the CDR3, taken from reference TRBV5-6 and TRBJ1-1): DAGVTQSPTHLIKTRGQQVTLRCSPKSGHDTVSWYQQALGQGPQFIFQYYEEEERQRGNFPDRFSGHQFPNYSSELNVNALLLGDSALYLCASSPRTGANTEAFFGQGTRLTVV.

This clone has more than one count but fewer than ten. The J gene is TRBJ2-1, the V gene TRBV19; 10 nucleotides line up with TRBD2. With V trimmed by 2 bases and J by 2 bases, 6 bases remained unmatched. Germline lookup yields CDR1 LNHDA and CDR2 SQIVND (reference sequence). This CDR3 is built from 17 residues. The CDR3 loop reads CASSIIGLAGAYNEQFF. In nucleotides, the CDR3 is TGTGCCAGTAGTATAATAGGGCTAGCGGGGGCCTACAATGAGCAGTTCTTC.

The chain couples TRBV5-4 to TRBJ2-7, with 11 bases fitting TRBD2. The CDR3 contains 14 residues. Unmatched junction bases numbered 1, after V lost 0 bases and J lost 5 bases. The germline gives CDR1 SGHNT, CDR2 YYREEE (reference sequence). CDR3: CASSLGSGRDEQYF. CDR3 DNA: TGTGCCAGCAGCTTGGGTAGCGGGAGGGACGAGCAGTACTTC.

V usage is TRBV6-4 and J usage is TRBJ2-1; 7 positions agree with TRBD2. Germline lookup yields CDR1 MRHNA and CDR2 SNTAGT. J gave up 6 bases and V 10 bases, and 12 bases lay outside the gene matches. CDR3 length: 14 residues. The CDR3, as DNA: TGTGCCACCCGGAGTGGGACTACGACCAATGAGCAGTTCTTC. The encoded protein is CATRSGTTTNEQFF.

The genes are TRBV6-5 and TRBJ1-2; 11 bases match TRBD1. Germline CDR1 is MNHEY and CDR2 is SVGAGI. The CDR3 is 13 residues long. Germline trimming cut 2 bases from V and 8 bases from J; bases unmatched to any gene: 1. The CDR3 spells CASSYGTGGGYTF. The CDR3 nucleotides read TGTGCCAGCAGTTACGGGACAGGGGGAGGCTACACCTTC.

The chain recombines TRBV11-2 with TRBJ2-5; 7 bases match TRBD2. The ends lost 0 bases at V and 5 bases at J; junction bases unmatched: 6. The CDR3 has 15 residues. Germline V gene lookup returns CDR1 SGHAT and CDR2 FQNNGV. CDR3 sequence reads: CASSLEGGLGETQYF. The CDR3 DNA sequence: TGTGCCAGCAGCTTAGAGGGAGGACTAGGGGAGACCCAGTACTTC.

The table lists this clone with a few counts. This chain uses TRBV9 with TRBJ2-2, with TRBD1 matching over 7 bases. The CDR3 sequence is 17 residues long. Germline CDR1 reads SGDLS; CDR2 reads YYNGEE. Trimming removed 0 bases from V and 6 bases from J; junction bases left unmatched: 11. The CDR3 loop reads CASSVARGAGGPGELFF. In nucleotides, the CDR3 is TGTGCCAGCAGCGTAGCCAGAGGGGCAGGGGGTCCCGGGGAGCTGTTTTTT.

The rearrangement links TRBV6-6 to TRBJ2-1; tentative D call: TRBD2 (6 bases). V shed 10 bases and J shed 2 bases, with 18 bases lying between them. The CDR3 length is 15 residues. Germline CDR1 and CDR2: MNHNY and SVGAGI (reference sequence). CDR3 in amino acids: CATLIGGETYNEQFF. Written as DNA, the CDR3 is TGTGCCACGCTTATCGGGGGAGAGACCTACAATGAGCAGTTCTTC.

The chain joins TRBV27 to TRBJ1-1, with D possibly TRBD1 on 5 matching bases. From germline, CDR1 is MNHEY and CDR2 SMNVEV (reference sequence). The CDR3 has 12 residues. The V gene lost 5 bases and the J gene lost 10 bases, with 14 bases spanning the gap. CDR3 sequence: CASSIPRGRAFF. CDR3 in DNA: TGTGCCAGCAGTATACCTCGGGGGAGAGCTTTCTTT.

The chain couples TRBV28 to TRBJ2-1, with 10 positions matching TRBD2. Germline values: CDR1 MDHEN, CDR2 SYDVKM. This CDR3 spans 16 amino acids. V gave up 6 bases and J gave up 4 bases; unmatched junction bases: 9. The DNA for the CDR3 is TGTGCCAGCAGCCGAGGACTAGCGGATGTGTACAATGAGCAGTTCTTC. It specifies CASSRGLADVYNEQFF.

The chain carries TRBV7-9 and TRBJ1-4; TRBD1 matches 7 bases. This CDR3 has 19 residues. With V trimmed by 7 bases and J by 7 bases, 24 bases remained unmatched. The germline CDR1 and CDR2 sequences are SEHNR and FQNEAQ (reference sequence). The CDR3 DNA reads TGTGCCAGCAACCCGAAACCCCTCGGACAGGTCCACCTTCCTGAAAAACTGTTTTTT. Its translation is CASNPKPLGQVHLPEKLFF.

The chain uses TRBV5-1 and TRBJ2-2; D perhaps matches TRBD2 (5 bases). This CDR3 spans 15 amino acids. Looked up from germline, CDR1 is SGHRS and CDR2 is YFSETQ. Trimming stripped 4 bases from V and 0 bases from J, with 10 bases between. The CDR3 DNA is TGCGCCAGCAGCCGCCCCGGGACGAACACCGGGGAGCTGTTTTTT. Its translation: CASSRPGTNTGELFF.

In DNA form, the CDR3 reads TGTGCCAGCAGCCGTGACAGCGCTAACTATGGCTACACCTTC. It is translated as CASSRDSANYGYTF. The rearrangement joins TRBV5-6 to TRBJ1-2; TRBD1 is a possible D gene (5 bases). The V and J ends lost 4 bases and 0 bases respectively, with 10 bases between them. The CDR3 consists of 14 residues. Germline CDR1 and CDR2: SGHDT and YYEEEE. Looking up the rest from reference TRBV5-6 and TRBJ1-2 gives the full variable domain: DAGVTQSPTHLIKTRGQQVTLRCSPKSGHDTVSWYQQALGQGPQFIFQYYEEEERQRGNFPDRFSGHQFPNYSSELNVNALLLGDSALYLCASSRDSANYGYTFGSGTRLTVV.

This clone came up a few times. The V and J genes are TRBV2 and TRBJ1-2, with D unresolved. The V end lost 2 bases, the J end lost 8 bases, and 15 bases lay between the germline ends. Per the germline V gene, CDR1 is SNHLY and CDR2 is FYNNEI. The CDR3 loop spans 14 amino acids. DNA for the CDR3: TGTGCCAGCAGTGAATCGGGTCTATCGCAGGGCTACACCTTC. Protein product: CASSESGLSQGYTF.

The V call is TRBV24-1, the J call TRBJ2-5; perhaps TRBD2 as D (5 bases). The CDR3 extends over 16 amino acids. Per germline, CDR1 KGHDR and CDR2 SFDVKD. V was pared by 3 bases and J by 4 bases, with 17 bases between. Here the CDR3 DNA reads TGTGCCACCAGTGATGGGCCAGGAGGCCTCCGAGAGACCCAGTACTTC. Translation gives CATSDGPGGLRETQYF.

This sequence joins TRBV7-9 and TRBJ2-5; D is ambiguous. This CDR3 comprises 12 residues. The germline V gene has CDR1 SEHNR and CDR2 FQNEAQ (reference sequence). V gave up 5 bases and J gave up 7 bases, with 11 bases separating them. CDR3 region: CASSPGSGTQYF. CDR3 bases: TGTGCCAGCAGCCCCGGGTCCGGGACCCAGTACTTC. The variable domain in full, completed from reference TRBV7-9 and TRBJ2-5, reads DTGVSQNPRHKITKRGQNVTFRCDPISEHNRLYWYRQTLGQGPEFLTYFQNEAQLEKSRLLSDRFSAERPKGSFSTLEIQRTEQGDSAMYLCASSPGSGTQYFGPGTRLLVL.

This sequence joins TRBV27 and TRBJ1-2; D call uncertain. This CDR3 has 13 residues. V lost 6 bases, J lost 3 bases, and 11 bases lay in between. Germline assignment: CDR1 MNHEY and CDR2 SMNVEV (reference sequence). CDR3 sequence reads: CASSRFEDYGYTF. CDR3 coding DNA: TGTGCCAGCAGCAGATTCGAGGACTATGGCTACACCTTC.

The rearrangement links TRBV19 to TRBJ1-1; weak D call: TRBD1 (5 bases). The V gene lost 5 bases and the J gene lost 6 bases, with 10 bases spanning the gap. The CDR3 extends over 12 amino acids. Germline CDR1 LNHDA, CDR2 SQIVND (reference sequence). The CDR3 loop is CASSQRGAEAFF. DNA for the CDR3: TGTGCCAGTAGTCAACGGGGGGCTGAAGCTTTCTTT.

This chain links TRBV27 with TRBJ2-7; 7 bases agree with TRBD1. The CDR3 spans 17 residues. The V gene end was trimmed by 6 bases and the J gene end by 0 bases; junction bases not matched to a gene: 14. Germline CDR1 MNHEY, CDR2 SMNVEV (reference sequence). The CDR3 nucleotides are TGTGCCAGCAGCCTATCCTGGGACAGAAAGGGCTCCTACGAGCAGTACTTC. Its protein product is CASSLSWDRKGSYEQYF.

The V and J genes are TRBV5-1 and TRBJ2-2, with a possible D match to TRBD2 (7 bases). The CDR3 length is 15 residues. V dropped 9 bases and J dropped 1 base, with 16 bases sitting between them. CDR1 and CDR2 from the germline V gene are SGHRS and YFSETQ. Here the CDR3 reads CATTMRGGNTGELFF. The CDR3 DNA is TGCGCCACCACGATGAGGGGGGGGAACACCGGGGAGCTGTTTTTT.

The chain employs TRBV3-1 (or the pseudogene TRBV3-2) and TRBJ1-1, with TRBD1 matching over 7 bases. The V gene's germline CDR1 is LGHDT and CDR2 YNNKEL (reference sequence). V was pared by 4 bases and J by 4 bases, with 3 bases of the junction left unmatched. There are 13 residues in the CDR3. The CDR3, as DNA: TGTGCCAGCAGCCTCCAGGGGGTCACTGAAGCTTTCTTT. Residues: CASSLQGVTEAFF.

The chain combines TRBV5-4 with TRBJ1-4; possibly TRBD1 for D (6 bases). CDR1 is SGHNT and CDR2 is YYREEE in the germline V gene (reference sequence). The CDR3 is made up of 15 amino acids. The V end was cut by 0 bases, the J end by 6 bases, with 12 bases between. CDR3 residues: CASSLAGGAYEKLFF. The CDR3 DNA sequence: TGTGCCAGCAGCTTGGCCGGGGGGGCATATGAAAAACTGTTTTTT.

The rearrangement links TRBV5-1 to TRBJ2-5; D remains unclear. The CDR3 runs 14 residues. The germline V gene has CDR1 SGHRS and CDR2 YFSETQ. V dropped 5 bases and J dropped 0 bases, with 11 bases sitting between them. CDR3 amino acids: CASRESSYQETQYF. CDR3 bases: TGCGCCAGCAGAGAGTCCTCGTACCAAGAGACCCAGTACTTC.

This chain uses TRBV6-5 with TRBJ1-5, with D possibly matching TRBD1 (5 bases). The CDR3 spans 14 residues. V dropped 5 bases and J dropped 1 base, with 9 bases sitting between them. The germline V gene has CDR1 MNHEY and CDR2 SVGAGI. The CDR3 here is CASSRDSSNQPQHF. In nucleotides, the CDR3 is TGTGCCAGCAGTCGAGACAGCAGCAATCAGCCCCAGCATTTT.

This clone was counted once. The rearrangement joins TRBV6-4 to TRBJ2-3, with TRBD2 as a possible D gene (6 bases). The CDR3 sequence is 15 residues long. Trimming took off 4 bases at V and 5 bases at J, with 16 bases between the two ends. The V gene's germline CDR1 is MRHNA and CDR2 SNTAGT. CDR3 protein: CASSVGGATGDTQYF. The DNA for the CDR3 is TGTGCCAGCAGTGTCGGCGGGGCCACCGGAGATACGCAGTATTTT.

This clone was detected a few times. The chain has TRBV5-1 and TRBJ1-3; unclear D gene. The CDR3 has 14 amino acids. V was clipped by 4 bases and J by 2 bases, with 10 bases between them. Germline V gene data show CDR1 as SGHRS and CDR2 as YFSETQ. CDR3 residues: CASSHGVTGNTIYF. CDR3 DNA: TGCGCCAGCAGCCACGGTGTCACTGGAAACACCATATATTTT.

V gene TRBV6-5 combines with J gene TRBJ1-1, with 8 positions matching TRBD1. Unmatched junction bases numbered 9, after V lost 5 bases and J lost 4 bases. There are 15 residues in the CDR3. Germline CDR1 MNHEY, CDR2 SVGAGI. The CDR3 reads CASSRGTGVATEAFF. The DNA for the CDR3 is TGTGCCAGCAGTCGGGGGACAGGAGTGGCCACTGAAGCTTTCTTT.

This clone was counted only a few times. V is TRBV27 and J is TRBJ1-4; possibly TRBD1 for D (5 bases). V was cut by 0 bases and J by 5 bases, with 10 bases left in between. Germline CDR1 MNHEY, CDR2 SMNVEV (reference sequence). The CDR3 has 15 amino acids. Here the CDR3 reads CASSLSVGQNEKLFF. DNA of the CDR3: TGTGCCAGCAGTTTATCGGTGGGGCAGAATGAAAAACTGTTTTTT.

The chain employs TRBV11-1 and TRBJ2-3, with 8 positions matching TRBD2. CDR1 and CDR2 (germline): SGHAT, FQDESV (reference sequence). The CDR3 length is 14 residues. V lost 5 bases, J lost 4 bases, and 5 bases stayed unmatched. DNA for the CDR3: TGTGCCAGCAGCGCTCCGGGACTAGCAGATACGCAGTATTTT. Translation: CASSAPGLADTQYF.

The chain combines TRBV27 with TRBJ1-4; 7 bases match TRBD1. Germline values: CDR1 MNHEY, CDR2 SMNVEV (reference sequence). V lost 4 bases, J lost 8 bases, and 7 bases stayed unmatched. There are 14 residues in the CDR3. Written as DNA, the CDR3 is TGTGCCAGCAGTTATGCGGGGGGACAGGAAAAACTGTTTTTT. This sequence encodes CASSYAGGQEKLFF.